A single T cell receptor (beta chain) is shown here with its context. The antigen remains unidentified. This sample is drawn from a study of T cell responses to AZD1222 COVID-19 vaccine. The CDR3 extends over 15 amino acids. Germline-derived CDR1 and CDR2 are LGHDT and YNNKEL (reference sequence). Deletions cut 3 bases from V and 3 bases from J, with 14 bases between. Assay used: immunoSEQ multiplex PCR; TCRdb lists only in-frame clones, some missing. The sample yields 150,000 or so clones, 85% to 95% seen once. Whole-study results and caveats: Clonal diversity may have been underestimated in mostly white British donors. Across spike, vaccine-associated CD4 TCRs were found, dominant at 160-218 and 743-854.

The sample here was peripheral blood, taken 28 days after the second AZD1222 dose. This TCR was recovered from an adult who received the AZD1222 COVID-19 vaccine. The chain couples TRBV3-1 (or the pseudogene TRBV3-2) to TRBJ1-1, with D possibly being TRBD1 (5 bases). Here the CDR3 DNA reads TGTGCCAGCAGCCATACCGGACATACGGACACTGAAGCTTTCTTT. Its protein is CASSHTGHTDTEAFF.